One sample yielded the 7 T cell receptor beta chains listed below, sequenced in a study of molecular identifiers for immune sequencing clone quantification. From the PCR reads, TCRdb called clonotypes with MiXCR, one entry per CDR3 protein. The table includes more than 6,000 distinct CDR3 sequences, roughly 16% detected once. The sequenced sample was naive CD8+ T cells from blood, with Jurkat cell RNA spiked in. Subset in this sample: FACS-sorted CD8+CD4-CCR7+CD45RA+ naive T cells. All receptors come from a human donor in good health. Some libraries in this study had Jurkat cell RNA spiked in.

As to this clonotype: With a much larger clone just one base away, this may be a read error. The chain uses TRBV5-1 and TRBJ2-2, with a weak D call TRBD2 (6 bases). Germline CDR1 and CDR2: SGHRS and YFSETQ. The CDR3 is made up of 15 amino acids. The CDR3 bases are TGCGCCAGCGGCTTGGGGACTGGCTTCTTCGGGGAGCTGTTTTTT. As protein: CASGLGTGFFGELFF.

By sample fraction, this clonotype is medium-sized. The chain recombines TRBV7-9 with TRBJ2-5; maybe TRBD2 (5 bases). The germline gives CDR1 SEHNR, CDR2 FQNEAQ (reference sequence). Trimming pared 4 bases from V and 1 base from J, leaving 16 bases between. This CDR3 contains 16 residues. The CDR3 spells CASSSEGDSPQETQYF. The CDR3 DNA is TGTGCCAGCAGCTCAGAGGGAGACTCTCCCCAAGAGACCCAGTACTTC.

This clonotype was detected many times. This chain connects TRBV19 to TRBJ2-1, with 10 bases fitting TRBD1. The CDR3 runs to 15 residues. Per germline, CDR1 LNHDA and CDR2 SQIVND (reference sequence). J gave up 10 bases and V 5 bases, and 11 bases lay outside the gene matches. Here the CDR3 reads CASSSRDRGLMEQFF. The CDR3 DNA is TGTGCCAGTAGTTCCCGGGACAGGGGACTCATGGAGCAGTTCTTC.

This clonotype is categorized as medium-sized (0.01 to 0.1%). The chain couples TRBV25-1 to TRBJ2-5; D unclear. This CDR3 region has 14 residues. Trimming stripped 2 bases from V and 1 base from J, with 8 bases between. Germline values: CDR1 MGHDK, CDR2 SYGVNS. In nucleotides, the CDR3 is TGTGCCAGCAGTGAAACCTATACCCAAGAGACCCAGTACTTC. Protein: CASSETYTQETQYF.

This clonotype was recorded once. Relative to the germline gene, one junction end is altered; a read error may explain this. The chain combines TRBV12-3 or TRBV12-4 with TRBJ1-6; weak D call: TRBD1 (6 bases). CDR3 size: 15 residues. CDR3 bases: TGTGCCAGCAGCCTCAGGGGTACCTATAATTCGCCCCTCTACTTT. This encodes CASSLRGTYNSPLYF.

On this clonotype: A much larger clonotype is one base distant, so this may be a read error. The missing conserved phenylalanine or tryptophan at the end of this CDR3 makes a read error likely. This rearrangement joins TRBV5-3 to TRBJ1-1; D call uncertain. TRBV5-3 counts as an open reading frame of uncertain function. This CDR3 has 12 residues. For the CDR3, the DNA is TGTGCCAGCAGCTCCAGACGGATTGAAGCTTTCTCT. Amino acid sequence: CASSSRRIEAFS.

This clonotype is medium-sized (0.01 to 0.1%) in the sample. The genes are TRBV13 and TRBJ1-4; the match to TRBD1 covers 9 bases. V lost 4 bases and J lost 3; bases outside the gene matches: 3. The CDR3 loop spans 15 amino acids. Germline CDR1 and CDR2: PRHDT and FYEKMQ (reference sequence). CDR3 DNA sequence: TGTGCCAGCAGCTCAGACAGGGGGGCTAATGAAAAACTGTTTTTT. As protein: CASSSDRGANEKLFF.